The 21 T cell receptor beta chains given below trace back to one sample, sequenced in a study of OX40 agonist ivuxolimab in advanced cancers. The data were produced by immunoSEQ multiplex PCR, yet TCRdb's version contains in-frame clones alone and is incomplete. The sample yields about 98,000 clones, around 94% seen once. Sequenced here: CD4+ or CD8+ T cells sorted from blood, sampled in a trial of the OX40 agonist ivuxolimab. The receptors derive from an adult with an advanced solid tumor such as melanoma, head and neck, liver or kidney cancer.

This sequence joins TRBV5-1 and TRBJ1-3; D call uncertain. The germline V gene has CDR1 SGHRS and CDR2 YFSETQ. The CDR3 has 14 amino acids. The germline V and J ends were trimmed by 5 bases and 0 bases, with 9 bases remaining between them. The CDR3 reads CASSVGSSGNTIYF. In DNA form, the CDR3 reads TGCGCCAGCAGTGTCGGGAGCTCTGGAAACACCATATATTTT.

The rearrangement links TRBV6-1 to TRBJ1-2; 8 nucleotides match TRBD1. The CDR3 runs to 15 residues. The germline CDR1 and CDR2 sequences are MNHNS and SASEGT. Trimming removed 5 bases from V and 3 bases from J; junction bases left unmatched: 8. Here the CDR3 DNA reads TGTGCCAGCAGTCTCGGACAGGGTGGCGACTATGGCTACACCTTC. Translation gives CASSLGQGGDYGYTF.

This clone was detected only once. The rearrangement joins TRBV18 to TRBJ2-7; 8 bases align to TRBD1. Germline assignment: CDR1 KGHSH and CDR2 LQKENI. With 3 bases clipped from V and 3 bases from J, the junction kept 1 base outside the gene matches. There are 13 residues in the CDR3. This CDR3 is CASSPTGGYEQYV. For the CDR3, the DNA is TGTGCCAGCTCACCTACAGGGGGCTACGAGCAGTACGTC.

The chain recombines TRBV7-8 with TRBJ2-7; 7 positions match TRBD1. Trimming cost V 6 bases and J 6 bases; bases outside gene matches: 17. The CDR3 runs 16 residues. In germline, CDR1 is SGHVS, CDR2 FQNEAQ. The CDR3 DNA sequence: TGTGCCAGCAGATCGCTGGCCGGGACAGTAGTTGGCGAGCAGTACGTC. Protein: CASRSLAGTVVGEQYV.

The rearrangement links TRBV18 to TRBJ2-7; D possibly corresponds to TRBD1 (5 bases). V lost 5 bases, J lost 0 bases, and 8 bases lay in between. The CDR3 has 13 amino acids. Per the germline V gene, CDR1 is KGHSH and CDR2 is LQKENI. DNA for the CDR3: TGTGCCAGCTCAGACAGTAGCTCCTACGAGCAGTACGTC. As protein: CASSDSSSYEQYV.

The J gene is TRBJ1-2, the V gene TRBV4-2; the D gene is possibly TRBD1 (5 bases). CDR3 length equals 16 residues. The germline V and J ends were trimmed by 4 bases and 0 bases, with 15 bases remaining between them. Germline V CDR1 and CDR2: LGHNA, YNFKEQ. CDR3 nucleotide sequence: TGTGCCAGCAGCCCCACCGGGGGGGTTACTAACTATGGCTACACCTTC. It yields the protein CASSPTGGVTNYGYTF.

CDR3: CASSQGGTSRHTGELFF. The DNA for the CDR3 is TGCGCCAGCAGCCAAGGGGGGACTAGCCGACACACCGGGGAGCTGTTTTTT. The chain combines TRBV4-3 with TRBJ2-2; 9 nucleotides agree with TRBD2. After removal of 1 base from V and 3 bases from J, the junction contained 6 bases not matched to a gene. The CDR3 consists of 17 residues. Germline CDR1 reads LGHNA; CDR2 reads YSLEER.

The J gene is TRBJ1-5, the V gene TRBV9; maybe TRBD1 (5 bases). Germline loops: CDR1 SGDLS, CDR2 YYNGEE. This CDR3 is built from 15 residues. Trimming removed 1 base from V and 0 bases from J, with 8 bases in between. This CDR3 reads CASSVRGYSNQPQHF. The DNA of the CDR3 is TGTGCCAGCAGCGTAAGGGGTTATAGCAATCAGCCCCAGCATTTT.

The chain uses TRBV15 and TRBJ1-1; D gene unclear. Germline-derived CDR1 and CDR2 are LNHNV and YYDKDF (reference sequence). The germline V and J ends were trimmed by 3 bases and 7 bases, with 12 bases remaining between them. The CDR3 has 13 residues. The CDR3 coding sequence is TGTGCCACCAGCAGGACTACGCGCTTTGAAGCTTTCTTT. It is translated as CATSRTTRFEAFF.

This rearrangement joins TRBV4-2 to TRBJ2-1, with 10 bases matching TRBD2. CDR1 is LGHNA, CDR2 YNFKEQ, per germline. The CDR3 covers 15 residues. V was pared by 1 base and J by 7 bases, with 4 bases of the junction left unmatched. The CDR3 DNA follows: TGTGCCAGCAGCCAAGCCCAGCGGGGGGGGAATGAGCAGTTCTTC. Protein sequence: CASSQAQRGGNEQFF.

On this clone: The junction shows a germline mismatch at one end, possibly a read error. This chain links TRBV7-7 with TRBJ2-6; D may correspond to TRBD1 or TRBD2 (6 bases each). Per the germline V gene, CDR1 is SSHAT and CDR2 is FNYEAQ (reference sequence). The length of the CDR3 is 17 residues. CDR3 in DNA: TGTGCTAGCAGCCCTCGGGGGACACCCTCTGGGGCCAACGTCCTGACTTTC. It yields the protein CASSPRGTPSGANVLTF.

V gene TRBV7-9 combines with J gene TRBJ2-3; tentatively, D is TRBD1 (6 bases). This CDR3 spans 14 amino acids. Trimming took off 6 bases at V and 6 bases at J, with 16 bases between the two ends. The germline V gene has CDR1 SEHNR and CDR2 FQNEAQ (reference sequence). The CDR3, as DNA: TGTGCCAGCAGTATACAGGGCTTCGGCGATACGCAGTATTTT. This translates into CASSIQGFGDTQYF.

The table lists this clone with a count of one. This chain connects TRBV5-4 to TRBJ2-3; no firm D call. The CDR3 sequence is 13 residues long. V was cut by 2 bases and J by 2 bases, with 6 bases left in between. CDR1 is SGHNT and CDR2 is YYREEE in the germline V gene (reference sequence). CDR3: CASSLLTTDTQYF. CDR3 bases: TGTGCCAGCAGCTTACTCACCACAGATACGCAGTATTTT.

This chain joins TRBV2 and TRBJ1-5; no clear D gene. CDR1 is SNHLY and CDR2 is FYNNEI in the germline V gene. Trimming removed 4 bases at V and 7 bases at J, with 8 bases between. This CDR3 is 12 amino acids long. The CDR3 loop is CASSGSGQPQHF. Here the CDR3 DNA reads TGTGCCAGCAGTGGTTCCGGACAGCCCCAGCATTTT.

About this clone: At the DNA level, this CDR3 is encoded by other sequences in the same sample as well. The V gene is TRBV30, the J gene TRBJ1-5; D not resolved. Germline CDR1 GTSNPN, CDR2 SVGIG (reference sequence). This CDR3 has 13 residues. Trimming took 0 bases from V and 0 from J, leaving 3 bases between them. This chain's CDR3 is CAWSVDSNQPQHF. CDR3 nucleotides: TGTGCCTGGAGTGTAGATAGCAATCAGCCCCAGCATTTT.

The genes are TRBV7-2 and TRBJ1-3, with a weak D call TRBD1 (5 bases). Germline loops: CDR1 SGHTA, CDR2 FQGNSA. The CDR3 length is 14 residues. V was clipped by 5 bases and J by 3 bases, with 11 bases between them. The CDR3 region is CASSPRQFGNTIYF. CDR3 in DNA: TGTGCCAGCAGCCCTAGACAGTTTGGAAACACCATATATTTT.

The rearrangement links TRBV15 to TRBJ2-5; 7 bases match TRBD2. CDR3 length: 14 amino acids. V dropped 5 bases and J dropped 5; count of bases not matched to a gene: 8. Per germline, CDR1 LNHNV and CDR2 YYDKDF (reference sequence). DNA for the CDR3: TGTGCCACCAGCCCTCGGACTAGTCCCGAGACCCAGTACTTC. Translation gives CATSPRTSPETQYF.

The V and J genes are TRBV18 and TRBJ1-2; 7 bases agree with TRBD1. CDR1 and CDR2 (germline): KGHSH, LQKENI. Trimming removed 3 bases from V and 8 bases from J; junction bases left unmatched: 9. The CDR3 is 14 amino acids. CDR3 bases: TGTGCCAGCTCACCGGGCACAGGGGAATTCGGCTACACCTTC. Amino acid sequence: CASSPGTGEFGYTF.

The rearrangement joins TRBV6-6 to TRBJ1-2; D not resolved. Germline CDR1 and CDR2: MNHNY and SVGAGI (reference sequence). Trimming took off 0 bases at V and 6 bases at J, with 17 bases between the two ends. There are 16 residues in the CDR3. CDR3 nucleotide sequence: TGTGCCAGCAGTTACTCAGGAGGCACAAATTCTGATGGCTACACCTTC. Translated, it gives CASSYSGGTNSDGYTF.

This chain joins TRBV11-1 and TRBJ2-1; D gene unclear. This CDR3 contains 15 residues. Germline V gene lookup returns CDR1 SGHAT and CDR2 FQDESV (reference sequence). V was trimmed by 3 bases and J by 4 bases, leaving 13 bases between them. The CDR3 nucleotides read TGTGCCAGCAGCTTTCGAGACCCACGATACAATGAGCAGTTCTTC. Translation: CASSFRDPRYNEQFF.

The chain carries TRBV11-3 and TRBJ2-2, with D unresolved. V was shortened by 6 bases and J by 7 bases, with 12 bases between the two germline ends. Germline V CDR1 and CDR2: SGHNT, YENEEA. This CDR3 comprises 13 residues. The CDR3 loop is CASSPYLDGELFF. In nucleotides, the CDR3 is TGTGCCAGCAGTCCCTATTTGGACGGGGAGCTGTTTTTT.